The 28 T cell receptor beta chains presented below share a single source sample, sequenced in a study of shared clonotypes between healthy human individuals. TCRdb keeps only in-frame clones here, not all; method: immunoSEQ multiplex PCR. The sample contains 450,000 to 500,000 clones, approximately 81% of which appear only once. Sequencing input: PBMCs. Receptor source: a woman aged 35 to 49 in good health. Some clones in this sample may be carry-over from other donors' samples.

The genes are TRBV28 and TRBJ1-5; TRBD1 agrees at 10 bases. The ends lost 6 bases at V and 7 bases at J; junction bases unmatched: 6. CDR3 length: 14 residues. Germline V gives CDR1 MDHEN, CDR2 SYDVKM. CDR3 in amino acids: CASSWTGGEQPQHF. DNA of the CDR3: TGTGCCAGCAGCTGGACAGGGGGTGAGCAGCCCCAGCATTTT.

The J gene is TRBJ2-3, the V gene TRBV4-1; maybe TRBD2 (5 bases). The V end lost 4 bases, the J end lost 0 bases, and 11 bases lay between the germline ends. This CDR3 spans 15 amino acids. Germline assignment: CDR1 MGHRA and CDR2 YSYEKL. The CDR3 sequence: CASSRTWTSTDTQYF. The CDR3 DNA sequence: TGCGCCAGCAGCCGCACTTGGACTAGCACAGATACGCAGTATTTT.

The rearrangement joins TRBV18 to TRBJ1-2; possibly TRBD1 for D (6 bases). The CDR3 is 14 residues long. V lost 3 bases, J lost 2 bases, and 10 bases lay in between. Looked up from germline, CDR1 is KGHSH and CDR2 is LQKENI. In nucleotides, the CDR3 is TGTGCCAGCTCACCGGGACACTTCAACTATGGCTACACCTTC. Protein sequence: CASSPGHFNYGYTF.

The table lists this clone with a count of one. A far more abundant clone sits one base away, making this likely a read error. The CDR3 bases are TGTGCCAGCAGGGTGGGACAGACCAACACTGAAGTTTTCTTT. Translation: CASRVGQTNTEVFF. V and J are TRBV28 and TRBJ1-1, with TRBD1 matching 7 bases. The CDR3 loop spans 14 amino acids. Looked up from germline, CDR1 is MDHEN and CDR2 is SYDVKM.

The J gene is TRBJ1-5, the V gene TRBV6-5, with no clear D. Germline V gives CDR1 MNHEY, CDR2 SVGAGI. The V end was cut by 0 bases, the J end by 7 bases, with 4 bases between. The CDR3 is 12 amino acids. CDR3 nucleotides: TGTGCCAGCAGTTACTCGGAACAGCCCCAGCATTTT. The encoded protein is CASSYSEQPQHF.

This clone was seen more than once but under ten times. The junction shows a germline mismatch at one end, possibly a read error. The chain combines TRBV10-3 with TRBJ2-7, with a possible D match to TRBD1 (5 bases). The CDR3 totals 14 residues. Germline V lookup: CDR1 ENHRY, CDR2 SYGVKD. The CDR3 sequence: CASSDKGSPSEQYF. The CDR3 coding sequence is TGTGCCAGCAGTGACAAGGGGTCCCCCTCCGAGCAGTACTTC.

This clone was seen just once. This may be a read error: a much more frequent sequence differs by one nucleotide. This chain joins TRBV11-2 and TRBJ2-2; D is undetermined. The V end lost 5 bases, the J end lost 8 bases, and 9 bases lay between the germline ends. The length of the CDR3 is 12 residues. The germline gives CDR1 SGHAT, CDR2 FQNNGV. The CDR3 loop is CASSLNQGELFF. CDR3 nucleotides: TGTGCCAGCAGCCTGAATCAAGGGGAGCTGTTTTTT.

This sequence joins TRBV11-2 and TRBJ2-5; maybe TRBD1 (6 bases). The CDR3 totals 15 residues. Germline V lookup: CDR1 SGHAT, CDR2 FQNNGV. Trimming removed 6 bases at V and 5 bases at J, with 19 bases between. CDR3 nucleotide sequence: TGTGCCAGCAGTCCTACAGGGACGATAACTGAGACCCAGTACTTC. It yields the protein CASSPTGTITETQYF.

V is TRBV7-9 and J is TRBJ2-1, with 7 positions matching TRBD2. Germline CDR1 and CDR2: SEHNR and FQNEAQ (reference sequence). This CDR3 comprises 16 residues. J gave up 8 bases and V 1 base, and 11 bases lay outside the gene matches. CDR3 residues: CASSLVVWGGSDEQFF. The CDR3 DNA reads as TGTGCCAGCAGCTTAGTGGTTTGGGGGGGATCGGATGAGCAGTTCTTC.

CDR3 coding DNA: TGTGCCACCAGCAGAGGACAGGGGATTACTGAAGCTTTCTTT. It codes for CATSRGQGITEAFF. This chain uses TRBV15 with TRBJ1-1, with TRBD1 matching over 8 bases. CDR1 and CDR2 (germline): LNHNV, YYDKDF (reference sequence). This CDR3 is 14 amino acids long. The V and J ends lost 1 base and 5 bases, in that order; junction bases with no gene match: 3.

In its sample, this clone was seen a few times. Other DNA sequences in this specimen translate into the identical CDR3. The chain combines TRBV5-1 with TRBJ1-1, with 7 bases fitting TRBD1. The CDR3 has 13 residues. CDR1 SGHRS and CDR2 YFSETQ come from the germline V gene. The V and J ends lost 3 bases and 4 bases, in that order; junction bases with no gene match: 3. The CDR3 sequence is CASSSTGTTEAFF. In DNA, the CDR3 is TGCGCCAGCAGCTCGACAGGGACCACTGAAGCTTTCTTT. The full variable domain, in which reference TRBV5-1 and TRBJ1-1 provide the parts outside the CDR3, is KAGVTQTPRYLIKTRGQQVTLSCSPISGHRSVSWYQQTPGQGLQFLFEYFSETQRNKGNFPGRFSGRQFSNSRSEMNVSTLELGDSALYLCASSSTGTTEAFFGQGTRLTVV.

CDR3 nucleotides: TGTGCCAGCAGTAGACCACGACAGGGCTATGGCTACACCTTC. This gives the protein CASSRPRQGYGYTF. This chain joins TRBV6-6 and TRBJ1-2, with 7 bases identical to TRBD1. This CDR3 is built from 14 residues. The germline CDR1 and CDR2 sequences are MNHNY and SVGAGI (reference sequence). V lost 5 bases, J lost 4 bases, and 7 bases stayed unmatched.

Comments on this clone: This clone may be a read error of a much larger clone one base away. Other DNA sequences within the sample encode an identical CDR3. The chain uses TRBV7-9 and TRBJ2-3; possibly TRBD1 or TRBD2 for D (5 bases each). Germline V CDR1 and CDR2: SEHNR, FQNEAQ (reference sequence). This CDR3 spans 14 amino acids. In DNA, the CDR3 is TGCGCCAGCAGCTTAGGTGGGACGTGGGATACGCAGTATTTT. Its protein product is CASSLGGTWDTQYF.

The rearrangement uses TRBV13 and TRBJ2-3; D is uncertain. Germline lookup yields CDR1 PRHDT and CDR2 FYEKMQ (reference sequence). The germline V and J ends were trimmed by 5 bases and 5 bases, with 11 bases remaining between them. This CDR3 is built from 13 residues. The CDR3 bases are TGTGCCAGCAGCCCCTCGTCCCTAGATACGCAGTATTTT. Its translation is CASSPSSLDTQYF.

This chain joins TRBV15 and TRBJ2-1; 10 positions match TRBD2. The CDR3 extends over 13 amino acids. The J segment lost 9 bases and the V segment lost 8 bases, leaving 7 bases of the junction unmatched. Germline CDR1 is LNHNV and CDR2 is YYDKDF (reference sequence). The CDR3 sequence: CATRASGSGEQFF. CDR3 nucleotides: TGTGCCACCCGAGCTAGCGGGAGTGGTGAGCAGTTCTTC.

This clone was detected only once. The rearrangement joins TRBV28 to TRBJ2-7; no clear D. The CDR3 totals 14 residues. The V end lost 5 bases, the J end lost 4 bases, and 15 bases lay between the germline ends. Germline V gene data show CDR1 as MDHEN and CDR2 as SYDVKM. CDR3 sequence reads: CASSPPAIWYEQYF. DNA of the CDR3: TGTGCCAGCAGTCCCCCCGCCATCTGGTACGAGCAGTACTTC.

Concerning this clone itself: Other DNA sequences of this sample code for an identical CDR3. DNA for the CDR3: TGTGCCAGCAGCCCCCCCGGAGCCTACGAGCAGTACTTC. Amino acids: CASSPPGAYEQYF. The rearrangement uses TRBV28 and TRBJ2-7; no firm D call. The CDR3 loop spans 13 amino acids. The germline CDR1 and CDR2 sequences are MDHEN and SYDVKM. V gave up 6 bases and J gave up 2 bases, with 11 bases separating them.

With respect to this clone: It is likely a read error: a sequence one base away is far more abundant. This specimen includes other DNA sequences encoding the same CDR3. DNA for the CDR3: TGCGCCAGCAGCCAACCGGGACAGACTAATGAAAAACTGTTTTTT. As protein: CASSQPGQTNEKLFF. V usage is TRBV28 and J usage is TRBJ1-4; 7 bases fit TRBD1. This CDR3 spans 15 amino acids. Germline V lookup: CDR1 MDHEN, CDR2 SYDVKM.

Comments on this clone: A much larger clone sits a single nucleotide away, making a read error possible. The chain joins TRBV19 to TRBJ2-2, with TRBD2 matching over 8 bases. After removal of 3 bases from V and 5 bases from J, the junction contained 11 bases not matched to a gene. This CDR3 is 17 amino acids long. Germline V gene data show CDR1 as LNHDA and CDR2 as SQIVND (reference sequence). The CDR3 here is CASSIHRGLVGTGELFF. The CDR3 DNA reads TGTGCCAGTAGTATTCATAGGGGACTAGTGGGAACCGGGGAGCTGTTTTTT.

The chain's CDR3 is CAWSAQPGEGYTF. The CDR3, as DNA: TGTGCCTGGAGTGCCCAACCGGGGGAAGGCTACACCTTC. The chain employs TRBV30 and TRBJ1-2, with D perhaps TRBD1 (5 bases). The V and J ends lost 1 base and 8 bases respectively, with 14 bases between them. The germline gives CDR1 GTSNPN, CDR2 SVGIG (reference sequence). The CDR3 consists of 13 residues.

The chain has TRBV6-4 and TRBJ2-1, with 8 positions matching TRBD2. V gave up 2 bases and J gave up 7 bases; unmatched junction bases: 7. Germline CDR1 MRHNA, CDR2 SNTAGT. The CDR3 extends over 15 amino acids. Here the CDR3 DNA reads TGTGCCAGCAGTGACCAAGCGGGGGAGGGGAATGAGCAGTTCTTC. Encoded protein: CASSDQAGEGNEQFF.

This chain uses TRBV10-3 with TRBJ2-2; 7 nucleotides match TRBD2. Germline-derived CDR1 and CDR2 are ENHRY and SYGVKD. After removal of 3 bases from V and 5 bases from J, the junction contained 12 bases not matched to a gene. The CDR3 is made up of 17 amino acids. The CDR3 here is CAISERGPAGATGELFF. As DNA, the CDR3 is TGTGCCATCAGTGAAAGAGGCCCGGCGGGAGCTACCGGGGAGCTGTTTTTT.

A remark on this clone: This sequence may be a read error, since a much larger clone differs from it by one base. The same CDR3 is also encoded by other DNA sequences in this sample. V is TRBV7-3 and J is TRBJ2-3; tentatively, D is TRBD1 (6 bases). The CDR3 totals 15 residues. From germline, CDR1 is SGHTA and CDR2 FQGTGA. The V and J ends lost 5 bases and 2 bases respectively, with 14 bases between them. CDR3 in amino acids: CASSPRAGDTDTQYF. CDR3 DNA sequence: TGTGCCAGCAGCCCACGGGCAGGGGACACAGATACGCAGTATTTT.

The V call is TRBV2, the J call TRBJ2-5; 9 nucleotides agree with TRBD1. Germline loops: CDR1 SNHLY, CDR2 FYNNEI. Trimming removed 6 bases from V and 5 bases from J; junction bases left unmatched: 25. This CDR3 spans 20 amino acids. DNA for the CDR3: TGTGCCAGCAGCCTTATTCCACCCAGCGTGGACAGGGGTTCCACTGAGACCCAGTACTTC. Residues: CASSLIPPSVDRGSTETQYF.

The CDR3 here is CASSPELTGYNEQFF. Written as DNA, the CDR3 is TGTGCCAGCTCACCAGAACTGACAGGGTACAATGAGCAGTTCTTC. The chain employs TRBV18 and TRBJ2-1; 7 bases are shared with TRBD1. Germline values: CDR1 KGHSH, CDR2 LQKENI. V shed 2 bases, J shed 4 bases, and the junction held 5 bases outside the gene matches. This CDR3 contains 15 residues.

The chain employs TRBV6-1 and TRBJ1-1; 9 bases match TRBD1. Trimming cost V 5 bases and J 0 bases; bases outside gene matches: 4. CDR1 MNHNS and CDR2 SASEGT come from the germline V gene. The CDR3 length is 15 residues. The CDR3 bases are TGTGCCAGCAGTATCGACAGGGGGATGAACACTGAAGCTTTCTTT. This sequence encodes CASSIDRGMNTEAFF.

This chain links TRBV27 with TRBJ1-1, with D maybe TRBD1 (6 bases). Trimming took off 2 bases at V and 5 bases at J, with 24 bases between the two ends. Germline V gene lookup returns CDR1 MNHEY and CDR2 SMNVEV (reference sequence). The CDR3 is 18 residues long. Written as DNA, the CDR3 is TGTGCCAGCAGTTTAGGGGCAATAGGGGGGGCTCCTTTGACTGAAGCTTTCTTT. Protein: CASSLGAIGGAPLTEAFF.

This clone was recorded a few times. This sequence joins TRBV7-2 and TRBJ2-1, with 12 bases lining up with TRBD2. The CDR3 has 15 residues. CDR1 and CDR2 from the germline V gene are SGHTA and FQGNSA. Unmatched junction bases numbered 9, after V lost 6 bases and J lost 9 bases. The CDR3 nucleotides read TGTGCCAGCAGTTCCAGGACTAGCGGGATCAGTGAGCAGTTCTTC. Its translation is CASSSRTSGISEQFF.